This TCR beta chain derives from a study of blood T cell repertoires in COVID-19. Study-level background: Samples of COVID-19 (acute and convalescent) were obtained from the United States, Italy and Spain. Sample material is recorded as cDNA or gDNA derived from T cells, B-cell-depleted T cells, or PBMCs.

In the source study's methods: Estimated nucleated cell counts came from reference gene primer amplification. The table came from immunoSEQ multiplex PCR; TCRdb's copy has only in-frame clones and leaves some out. D and trimming were read from the DNA, whereas the V and J calls and clone size are those reported in that table. Of about 54,000 clones listed, around 80% are singletons. The table lists this clone with a few counts. Germline CDR1 and CDR2: LGHNT and FRNRAP. V lost 5 bases, J lost 6 bases, and 14 bases stayed unmatched. CDR3 length equals 17 residues. This receptor was taken from a man in his fifties with acute or convalescent COVID-19. Sequenced material: peripheral blood. V and J are TRBV12-5 and TRBJ2-1, with TRBD1 identical over 9 bases. The CDR3 region has the DNA TGTGCTAGTGGTAACGACCAGACAGGGGGGTTCAGCAATGAGCAGTTCTTC. Encoded protein: CASGNDQTGGFSNEQFF.